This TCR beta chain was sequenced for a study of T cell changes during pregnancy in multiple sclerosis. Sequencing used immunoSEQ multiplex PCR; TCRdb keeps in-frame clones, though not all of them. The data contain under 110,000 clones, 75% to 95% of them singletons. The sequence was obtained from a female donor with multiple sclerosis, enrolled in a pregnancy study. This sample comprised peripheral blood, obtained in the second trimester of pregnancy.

CDR3 DNA sequence: TGTGCCAGCAGTTTATCCCTGACAGGGGGCGTCGGTGGCTACACCTTC. As protein: CASSLSLTGGVGGYTF. The J gene is TRBJ1-2, the V gene TRBV27; TRBD1 agrees at 10 bases. The ends lost 0 bases at V and 7 bases at J; junction bases unmatched: 8. The CDR3 consists of 16 residues. Germline CDR1 is MNHEY and CDR2 is SMNVEV (reference sequence).